The clone carrying this T cell receptor (beta chain) was found many times. Its antigen is currently unknown. TCR libraries were built in bulk with a published protocol and specific TCR primers. TCRdb reprocessed the PCR reads via MiXCR and lists one record per CDR3 protein. The top ten clones hold 0.7% to 1% of a sample with about 640,000 distinct CDR3 sequences, nearly 20% of them seen once. The CDR3 runs to 17 residues. Germline CDR1 MNHEY, CDR2 SMNVEV (reference sequence). J gave up 2 bases and V 8 bases, and 15 bases lay outside the gene matches. These data come from a study of molecular identifiers for immune sequencing clone quantification. Study results and caveats: Clones above 20 RNA copies contained over 98% of effector molecules and under 1% of naive molecules.

Preparation of naive CD8 libraries involved about 17,000 to 1,100,000 sorted cells and 10%, 30% or 50% RNA. The CD8+CD4-CCR7+CD45RA+ phenotype defined the sorted naive CD8 T cells. Sequenced: naive CD8+ T cells from blood, with Jurkat cell RNA spiked in. Subset described: FACS-sorted CD8+CD4-CCR7+CD45RA+ naive T cells. This chain uses TRBV27 with TRBJ2-3; 8 nucleotides agree with TRBD2. This clonotype was obtained from a human donor in good health. Some libraries in this study had Jurkat cell RNA spiked in. The CDR3 loop is CASLPAGLAGSTDTQYF. The CDR3 DNA reads as TGTGCCAGCCTCCCCGCGGGGTTAGCGGGGTCCACAGATACGCAGTATTTT.